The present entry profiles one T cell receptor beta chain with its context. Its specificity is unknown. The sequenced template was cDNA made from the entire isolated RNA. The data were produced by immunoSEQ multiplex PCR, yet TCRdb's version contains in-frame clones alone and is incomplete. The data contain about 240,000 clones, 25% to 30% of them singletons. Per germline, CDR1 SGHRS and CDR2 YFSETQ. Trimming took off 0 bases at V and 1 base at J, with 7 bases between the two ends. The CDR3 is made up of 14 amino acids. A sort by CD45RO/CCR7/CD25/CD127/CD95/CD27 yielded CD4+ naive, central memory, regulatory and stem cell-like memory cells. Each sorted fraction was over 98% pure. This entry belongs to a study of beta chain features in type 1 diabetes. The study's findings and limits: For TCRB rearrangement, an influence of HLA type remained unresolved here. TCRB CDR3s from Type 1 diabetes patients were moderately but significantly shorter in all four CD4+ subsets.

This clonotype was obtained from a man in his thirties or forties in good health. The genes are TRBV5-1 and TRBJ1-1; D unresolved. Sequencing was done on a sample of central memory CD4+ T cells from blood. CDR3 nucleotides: TGCGCCAGCAGCTTGGAGATTCGGAACACTGAAGCTTTCTTT. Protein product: CASSLEIRNTEAFF.